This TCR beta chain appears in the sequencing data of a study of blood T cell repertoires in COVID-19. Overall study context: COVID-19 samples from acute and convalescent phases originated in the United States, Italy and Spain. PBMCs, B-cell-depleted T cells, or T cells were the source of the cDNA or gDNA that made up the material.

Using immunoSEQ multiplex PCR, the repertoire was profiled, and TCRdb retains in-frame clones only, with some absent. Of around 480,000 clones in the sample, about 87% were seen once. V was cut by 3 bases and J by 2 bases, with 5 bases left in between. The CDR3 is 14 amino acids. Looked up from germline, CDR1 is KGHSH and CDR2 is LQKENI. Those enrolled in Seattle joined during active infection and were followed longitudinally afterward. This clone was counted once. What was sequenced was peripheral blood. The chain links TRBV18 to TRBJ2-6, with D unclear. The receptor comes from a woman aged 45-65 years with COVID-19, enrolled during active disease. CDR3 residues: CASSPSTGANVLTF. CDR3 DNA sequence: TGTGCCAGCTCACCCTCTACTGGGGCCAACGTCCTGACTTTC.